The 24 T cell receptor beta chains below come from one sample, sequenced in a study of cytomegalovirus exposure and HLA in healthy donors. The PCR contained 60 Vbeta and 13 Jbeta primers. The method was immunoSEQ multiplex PCR; TCRdb's version includes in-frame clones alone and lacks a portion of them. The sample lists about 170,000 clones, around 74% occurring once. The sample consisted of PBMCs. The receptor set was obtained from a female donor in good health and CMV-seronegative.

The chain couples TRBV28 to TRBJ2-7; D is possibly TRBD1 (5 bases). The CDR3 sequence is 13 residues long. Germline V gene data show CDR1 as MDHEN and CDR2 as SYDVKM. V was clipped by 6 bases and J by 2 bases, with 11 bases between them. The CDR3: CASSYDRTYEQYF. The CDR3 nucleotides read TGTGCCAGCAGCTACGACAGAACCTACGAGCAGTACTTC.

V usage is TRBV10-1 and J usage is TRBJ1-2; a weak D match, TRBD1 (6 bases). CDR3 length equals 18 residues. The germline gives CDR1 WNHNN, CDR2 SYGVQD (reference sequence). With 6 bases removed from V and 4 bases from J, the gap between germline ends came to 27 bases. Here the CDR3 reads CASSVPNRPGQKSYGYTF. The CDR3 nucleotides read TGCGCCAGCAGCGTCCCCAATCGACCGGGACAAAAATCCTATGGCTACACCTTC.

This rearrangement joins TRBV4-1 to TRBJ2-7; TRBD2 is a possible D gene (6 bases). Germline CDR1 reads MGHRA; CDR2 reads YSYEKL. The germline V and J ends were trimmed by 1 base and 7 bases, with 26 bases remaining between them. This CDR3 is 18 amino acids long. The CDR3 here is CASSQGGGIGRGQREQYF. The CDR3 nucleotides read TGCGCCAGCAGCCAAGGCGGAGGTATCGGGAGAGGTCAAAGGGAGCAGTACTTC.

This chain links TRBV6-5 with TRBJ2-5, with 8 bases aligning to TRBD2. The DNA matches TRBJ2-7 better at its end, which makes the J call doubtful. CDR1 and CDR2 (germline): MNHEY, SVGAGI. CDR3 length: 15 residues. Here the CDR3 DNA reads TGTGCCAGCAGTTACTTTCCGGGAGGGCTATACGAGCAGTACTTC. Residues: CASSYFPGGLYEQYF.

The chain is built from TRBV9 and TRBJ2-5, with a tentative D call TRBD2 (5 bases). CDR1 and CDR2 from the germline V gene are SGDLS and YYNGEE. This CDR3 is 14 amino acids long. V was cut by 0 bases and J by 4 bases, with 10 bases left in between. In DNA, the CDR3 is TGTGCCAGCAGCGTAGGAGGTCGGGGAGAGACCCAGTACTTC. Translated, it gives CASSVGGRGETQYF.

The chain combines TRBV5-6 with TRBJ2-1; the D gene is possibly TRBD2 (6 bases). Deletions cut 5 bases from V and 9 bases from J, with 21 bases between. This CDR3 contains 15 residues. Looked up from germline, CDR1 is SGHDT and CDR2 is YYEEEE. The CDR3 region has the DNA TGTGCCAGCAGACCTCGGGTACTAGTGCGGGGTGAGCAGTTCTTC. As protein: CASRPRVLVRGEQFF.

V is TRBV6-5 and J is TRBJ1-1; TRBD1 might be the D (6 bases). Germline V gives CDR1 MNHEY, CDR2 SVGAGI. V was shortened by 11 bases and J by 2 bases, with 15 bases between the two germline ends. The CDR3 spans 13 residues. Here the CDR3 reads CASRTEINTEAFF. Here the CDR3 DNA reads TGTGCCTCACGGACAGAGATTAACACTGAAGCTTTCTTT.

Only one count was recorded for this clone. This rearrangement joins TRBV30 to TRBJ2-5, with TRBD2 matching over 8 bases. Germline V gene data show CDR1 as GTSNPN and CDR2 as SVGIG (reference sequence). The CDR3 consists of 19 residues. V shed 2 bases and J 0 bases; nucleotides not matched to a gene: 17. CDR3 amino acids: CAWSPLIGLRGGNQETQYF. CDR3 DNA sequence: TGTGCCTGGAGTCCCCTTATCGGACTACGCGGGGGGAACCAAGAGACCCAGTACTTC.

The rearrangement uses TRBV19 and TRBJ1-1, with a tentative D call TRBD1 (5 bases). The CDR3 runs to 14 residues. V was cut by 2 bases and J by 7 bases, with 14 bases left in between. The germline V gene encodes CDR1 LNHDA and CDR2 SQIVND (reference sequence). This chain's CDR3 is CASSINPRAVEAFF. The DNA for the CDR3 is TGTGCCAGTAGTATAAACCCCAGGGCAGTTGAAGCTTTCTTT.

V and J are TRBV25-1 and TRBJ2-4, with D perhaps matching TRBD1 (5 bases). The germline V and J ends were trimmed by 3 bases and 6 bases, with 24 bases remaining between them. The CDR3 covers 18 residues. Germline V lookup: CDR1 MGHDK, CDR2 SYGVNS. CDR3 amino acids: CASSDKAQTRGSRNIQYF. In nucleotides, the CDR3 is TGTGCCAGCAGTGACAAAGCCCAGACAAGGGGTTCGAGAAACATTCAGTACTTC.

The chain links TRBV19 to TRBJ2-7, with 7 bases fitting TRBD2. The CDR3 length is 14 residues. CDR1 is LNHDA and CDR2 is SQIVND in the germline V gene (reference sequence). V was clipped by 9 bases and J by 5 bases; unmatched bases: 13. CDR3 coding DNA: TGTGCCAGCCAACCGGGACCGGGAGGAGACGAGCAGTACTTC. Its translation: CASQPGPGGDEQYF.

This chain connects TRBV28 to TRBJ1-1; D gene unclear. This CDR3 contains 12 residues. V shed 6 bases and J shed 6 bases, with 11 bases lying between them. Germline CDR1 and CDR2: MDHEN and SYDVKM. In nucleotides, the CDR3 is TGTGCCAGCAGACAATGGTCCGCTGAAGCTTTCTTT. Protein product: CASRQWSAEAFF.

The chain uses TRBV20-1 and TRBJ2-3, with D unclear. There are 10 residues in the CDR3. Between the trimmed V and J ends, which lost 6 bases and 3 bases, there was a span of 4 bases. Germline CDR1 reads DFQATT; CDR2 reads SNEGSKA (reference sequence). The CDR3 loop is CSARTDTQYF. The CDR3 DNA sequence: TGCAGTGCCCGGACAGATACGCAGTATTTT.

The rearrangement joins TRBV6-5 to TRBJ2-5; 8 positions match TRBD1. The last part of the DNA fits TRBJ2-7 better; the J call may be wrong. The CDR3 has 14 amino acids. Looked up from germline, CDR1 is MNHEY and CDR2 is SVGAGI. The CDR3 DNA reads as TGTGCCAGCAGTTACGACAGGGGACCCTACGAGCAGTACTTC. Residues: CASSYDRGPYEQYF.

The chain joins TRBV27 to TRBJ1-1; 7 bases are a match to TRBD1. This CDR3 region has 14 residues. Germline CDR1 reads MNHEY; CDR2 reads SMNVEV (reference sequence). V dropped 5 bases and J dropped 2; count of bases not matched to a gene: 5. In nucleotides, the CDR3 is TGTGCCAGCAGTCCATGGACAGGAAACACTGAAGCTTTCTTT. This codes for CASSPWTGNTEAFF.

This chain connects TRBV9 to TRBJ2-7; TRBD2 matches at 11 bases. This CDR3 contains 16 residues. The junction had 5 bases not matched to a gene; V was cut back by 0 bases and J by 3 bases. CDR1 and CDR2 (germline): SGDLS, YYNGEE. CDR3: CASSVDTSGRGYEQYF. DNA for the CDR3: TGTGCCAGCAGCGTAGATACTAGCGGGAGAGGCTACGAGCAGTACTTC.

This chain joins TRBV10-3 and TRBJ1-2, with a tentative D call TRBD1 (5 bases). This CDR3 comprises 13 residues. V lost 6 bases to trimming and J lost 2 bases, with 10 bases between them. Germline CDR1 ENHRY, CDR2 SYGVKD. DNA of the CDR3: TGTGCCATCAGGGGGCTCACGAACTATGGCTACACCTTC. Protein sequence: CAIRGLTNYGYTF.

This chain connects TRBV6-5 to TRBJ2-7; 10 bases line up with TRBD2. J lost 3 bases, V lost 2 bases, and 1 base had no gene match. From germline, CDR1 is MNHEY and CDR2 SVGAGI. CDR3 length equals 14 residues. CDR3 sequence: CASSYQRGGYEQYF. CDR3 in DNA: TGTGCCAGCAGTTACCAGCGGGGGGGCTACGAGCAGTACTTC.

This clone was seen more than once but under ten times. The V gene is TRBV11-2, the J gene TRBJ1-5, with D possibly TRBD1 on 5 matching bases. The CDR3 is 15 amino acids. From germline, CDR1 is SGHAT and CDR2 FQNNGV. Trimming stripped 2 bases from V and 6 bases from J, with 14 bases between. The CDR3, as DNA: TGTGCCAGCAGCTTAACGGGTCAGGGTACTCAGCCCCAGCATTTT. Protein product: CASSLTGQGTQPQHF.

In nucleotides, the CDR3 is TGCAGCGCAATTATGACAGGGGGGCGTACTGAAGCTTTCTTT. This translates into CSAIMTGGRTEAFF. The V and J genes are TRBV29-1 and TRBJ1-1; 9 positions agree with TRBD1. Germline trimming cut 7 bases from V and 5 bases from J; bases unmatched to any gene: 11. Germline CDR1 reads SQVTM; CDR2 reads ANQGSEA. This CDR3 spans 14 amino acids.

This clone was counted only a few times. This sequence joins TRBV4-1 and TRBJ1-5, with TRBD1 identical over 8 bases. Germline CDR1 MGHRA, CDR2 YSYEKL. Trimming removed 3 bases from V and 3 bases from J; junction bases left unmatched: 1. CDR3 length: 14 amino acids. CDR3 sequence: CASSQTGANQPQHF. The DNA for the CDR3 is TGCGCCAGCAGCCAGACAGGGGCCAATCAGCCCCAGCATTTT.

The chain uses TRBV29-1 and TRBJ2-3, with D perhaps TRBD2 (6 bases). V was shortened by 3 bases and J by 3 bases, with 7 bases between the two germline ends. This CDR3 contains 12 residues. Germline assignment: CDR1 SQVTM and CDR2 ANQGSEA. CDR3 loop: CSVEAGTDTQYF. CDR3 DNA: TGCAGCGTTGAGGCGGGGACAGATACGCAGTATTTT.

This clone occurred a few times. The CDR3, as DNA: TGTGCCTGGAGTGCCTTAGGACCCTCGCGGGGGTACGAGCAGTACTTC. Residues: CAWSALGPSRGYEQYF. The chain is built from TRBV30 and TRBJ2-7; TRBD2 aligns across 7 bases. J gave up 4 bases and V 1 base, and 13 bases lay outside the gene matches. The CDR3 is 16 amino acids. Germline V CDR1 and CDR2: GTSNPN, SVGIG (reference sequence).

This clone came up a few times. This sequence joins TRBV5-1 and TRBJ2-1; 7 bases agree with TRBD1. The trim removed 5 bases at V and 6 bases at J, leaving 5 bases unmatched. CDR1 is SGHRS, CDR2 YFSETQ, per germline. The CDR3 contains 13 residues. The CDR3 coding sequence is TGCGCCAGCAGACAGGGGTTGTTCAATGAGCAGTTCTTC. Encoded protein: CASRQGLFNEQFF.